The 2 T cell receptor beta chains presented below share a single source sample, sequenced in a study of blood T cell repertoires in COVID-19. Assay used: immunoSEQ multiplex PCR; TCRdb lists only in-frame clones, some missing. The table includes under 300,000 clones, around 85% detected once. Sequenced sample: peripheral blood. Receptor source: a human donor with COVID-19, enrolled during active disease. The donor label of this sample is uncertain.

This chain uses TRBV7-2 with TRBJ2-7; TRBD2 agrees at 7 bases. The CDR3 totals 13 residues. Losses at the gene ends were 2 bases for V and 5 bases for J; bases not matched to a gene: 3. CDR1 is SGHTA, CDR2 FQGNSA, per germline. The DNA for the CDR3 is TGTGCCAGCAGCTTACAGGCGGGAGACGAGCAGTACTTC. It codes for CASSLQAGDEQYF.

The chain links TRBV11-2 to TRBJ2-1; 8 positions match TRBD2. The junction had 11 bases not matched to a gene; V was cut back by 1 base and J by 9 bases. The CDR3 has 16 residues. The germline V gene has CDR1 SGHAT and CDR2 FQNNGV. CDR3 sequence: CASSLVVGRAFSEQFF. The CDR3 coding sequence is TGTGCCAGCAGCTTAGTTGTCGGGAGGGCCTTCAGTGAGCAGTTCTTC.